The T cell receptor beta chain under discussion was sequenced for a study of blood T cells in healthy people across ages. General observations from the study: Long-lived donors carried more naive CD4+ cells and greater diversity than aged donors.

Worth noting for this clonotype: Its antigen is undetermined.

The use of a sample-barcoded 5' primer and a J-beta primer mix characterized a second PCR of roughly 6 to 11 cycles. TCRdb re-called the 5' RACE reads through MiXCR, storing one row per CDR3 protein. The data hold about 1,400,000 distinct CDR3 sequences, with approximately 59% observed a single time. Caucasian individuals from Russia who were healthy and aged about 6 to 90 acted as donors. Germline values: CDR1 MNHEY, CDR2 SVGEGT. CDR3 size: 14 residues. The V end lost 5 bases, the J end lost 3 bases, and 13 bases lay between the germline ends. This rearrangement joins TRBV6-2 or TRBV6-3 to TRBJ1-2, with D possibly being TRBD1 (6 bases). The sequence derives from a young man in good health. The sequencing input was blood. The CDR3 region is CASSEGERYYGYTF. The CDR3 nucleotides read TGTGCCAGCAGTGAGGGGGAGCGGTACTATGGCTACACCTTC.